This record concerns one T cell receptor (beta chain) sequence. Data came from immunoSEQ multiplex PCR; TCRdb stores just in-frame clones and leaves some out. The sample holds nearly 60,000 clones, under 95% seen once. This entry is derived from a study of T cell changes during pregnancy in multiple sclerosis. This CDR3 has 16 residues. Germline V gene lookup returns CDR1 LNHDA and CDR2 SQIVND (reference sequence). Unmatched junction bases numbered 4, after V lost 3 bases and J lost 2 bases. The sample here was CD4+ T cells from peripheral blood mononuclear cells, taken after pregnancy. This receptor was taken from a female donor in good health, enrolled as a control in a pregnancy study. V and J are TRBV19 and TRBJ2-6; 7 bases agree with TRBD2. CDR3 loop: CASSIARGAGANVLTF. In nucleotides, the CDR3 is TGTGCCAGTAGTATTGCCCGGGGGGCTGGGGCCAACGTCCTGACTTTC.